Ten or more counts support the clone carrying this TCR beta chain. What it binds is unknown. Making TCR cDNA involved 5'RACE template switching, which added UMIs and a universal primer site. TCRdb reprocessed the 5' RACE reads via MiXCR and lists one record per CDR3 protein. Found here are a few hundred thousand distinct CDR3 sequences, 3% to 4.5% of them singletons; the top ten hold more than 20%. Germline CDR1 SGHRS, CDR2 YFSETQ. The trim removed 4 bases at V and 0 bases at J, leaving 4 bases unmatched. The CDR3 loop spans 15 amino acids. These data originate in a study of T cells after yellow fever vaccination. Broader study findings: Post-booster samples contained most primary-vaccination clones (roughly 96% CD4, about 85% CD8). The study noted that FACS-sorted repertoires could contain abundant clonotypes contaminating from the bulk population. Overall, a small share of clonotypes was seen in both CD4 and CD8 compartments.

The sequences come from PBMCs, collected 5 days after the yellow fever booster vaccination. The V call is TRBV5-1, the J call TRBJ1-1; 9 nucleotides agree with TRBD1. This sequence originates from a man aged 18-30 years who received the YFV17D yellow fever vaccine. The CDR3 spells CASSGTGPLNTEAFF. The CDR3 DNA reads TGCGCCAGCAGCGGGACAGGGCCCCTGAACACTGAAGCTTTCTTT.